The text below deals with one TCR beta chain. The sample comes from a study of cytomegalovirus exposure and HLA in healthy donors. The CDR3 contains 15 residues. V lost 4 bases and J 5 bases, leaving 14 bases between the germline ends. Germline values: CDR1 MNHNS, CDR2 SASEGT. The study ran its PCR with 60 Vbeta and 13 Jbeta primers. TCRdb's copy holds only in-frame clones and misses some; the assay was immunoSEQ multiplex PCR. The repertoire includes about 160,000 clones, about four fifths of them detected once, and 1% sits in the top ten. This clonotype originated in a woman in her forties or fifties in good health and CMV-seropositive. The rearrangement links TRBV6-1 to TRBJ2-2; TRBD1 might be the D (6 bases). Sequenced sample: PBMCs. In DNA form, the CDR3 reads TGTGCCAGCAGTGGGGGGCGATCCGGGACCGGGGAGCTGTTTTTT. It yields the protein CASSGGRSGTGELFF.